This T cell receptor (beta chain) was documented in a study of T cell responses to AZD1222 COVID-19 vaccine. Of note for this clone: Its specificity is unknown.

Between the trimmed V and J ends, which lost 3 bases and 10 bases, there was a span of 7 bases. The CDR3 has 12 amino acids. CDR1 PRHDT and CDR2 FYEKMQ come from the germline V gene (reference sequence). Method: immunoSEQ multiplex PCR; TCRdb's copy keeps in-frame clones and lacks some. Altogether 95,000 to 150,000 clones are present, 84% being singletons, with the ten largest covering around 27%. Study outcomes and limitations: Females outnumbered males among donors, who were mostly white British; clonal diversity was possibly underestimated. The study reported that nearly half of spike-specific TCRs target unmutated variant regions.

The chain combines TRBV13 with TRBJ1-6; perhaps TRBD1 as D (5 bases). This TCR was recovered from an adult who received the AZD1222 COVID-19 vaccine. The sequenced sample was peripheral blood, obtained 28 days after the second AZD1222 dose. In DNA form, the CDR3 reads TGTGCCAGCAGCTTTTCAGGGTCACCCCTCCACTTT. It yields the protein CASSFSGSPLHF.